The rows below give T cell receptor beta chains drawn from one sample of a study of neurological immune-mediated disorders. TCRdb re-derived calls from the 5' RACE reads in MiXCR, one entry per CDR3 protein. The sample has 30,000 to 45,000 distinct CDR3 sequences, about 4.4% seen once. The sequenced sample was CD4+ T cells from blood. Source of these receptors: a man aged 18 to 29 in good health. CDR3s include the opening cysteine and the closing phenylalanine or tryptophan. The D gene is left open where the match is weak. Size tells how often a clone was seen (once, few, many) or the class of an expanded clone, and some rows leave it out.

V: TRBV20-1; D: .; J: TRBJ2-2; size: many; CDR3: CSARGGGAAGELFF; DNA: TGCAGTGCTAGAGGAGGGGGGGCCGCCGGGGAGCTGTTTTTT
V: TRBV20-1; D: .; J: TRBJ2-6; size: many; CDR3: CSASSSGANVLTF; DNA: TGCAGTGCTTCGAGTTCTGGGGCCAACGTCCTGACTTTC
V: TRBV5-1; D: .; J: TRBJ2-5; size: many; CDR3: CASSLGRPQETQYF; DNA: TGCGCCAGCAGCTTAGGAAGACCCCAAGAGACCCAGTACTTC
V: TRBV7-9; D: .; J: TRBJ1-1; size: many; CDR3: CASSPQITEAFF; DNA: TGTGCCAGCAGCCCGCAGATCACTGAAGCTTTCTTT
V: TRBV11-2; D: TRBD2; J: TRBJ2-2; size: many; CDR3: CASSPTSGVTGELFF; DNA: TGTGCCAGCAGCCCCACTAGCGGGGTCACCGGGGAGCTGTTTTTT
V: TRBV7-9; D: .; J: TRBJ1-1; size: many; CDR3: CASTLRAVNTEAFF; DNA: TGTGCCAGCACCCTAAGGGCGGTGAACACTGAAGCTTTCTTT
V: TRBV7-3; D: .; J: TRBJ2-2; size: many; CDR3: CASSSQGLGNTGELFF; DNA: TGTGCCAGCAGCTCACAGGGTTTAGGGAACACCGGGGAGCTGTTTTTT
V: TRBV20-1; D: TRBD1; J: TRBJ1-5; size: many; CDR3: CSASGDRNNQPQHF; DNA: TGCAGTGCTAGTGGGGACAGGAACAATCAGCCCCAGCATTTT
V: TRBV11-2; D: .; J: TRBJ2-3; size: many; CDR3: CASSRRGEGAGDTQYF; DNA: TGTGCCAGCAGCCGCCGCGGGGAGGGGGCAGGGGATACGCAGTATTTT
V: TRBV5-1; D: .; J: TRBJ2-7; size: many; CDR3: CASSLIPDQSYEQYF; DNA: TGCGCCAGCAGCTTGATCCCTGATCAGAGCTACGAGCAGTACTTC
V: TRBV7-2; D: .; J: TRBJ2-3; size: many; CDR3: CASSFRVGVVSF; DNA: TGTGCCAGCAGCTTCAGGGTCGGGGTAGTTTCATTT
V: TRBV7-3; D: TRBD1; J: TRBJ1-1; size: many; CDR3: CASSFTGVNTEAFF; DNA: TGTGCCAGCAGCTTTACAGGGGTTAACACTGAAGCTTTCTTT
V: TRBV5-1; D: .; J: TRBJ1-5; size: many; CDR3: CASSLDWAHNQPQHF; DNA: TGCGCCAGCAGCTTGGACTGGGCCCATAATCAGCCCCAGCATTTT
V: TRBV3-1; D: .; J: TRBJ1-3; size: many; CDR3: CASSQSGSGNTIYF; DNA: TGTGCCAGCAGCCAGTCTGGATCCGGAAACACCATATATTTT
V: TRBV5-1; D: TRBD1; J: TRBJ2-7; size: many; CDR3: CASSLGDRDLYEQYF; DNA: TGCGCCAGCAGCTTGGGAGACAGGGACCTCTACGAGCAGTACTTC
V: TRBV20-1; D: TRBD2; J: TRBJ2-5; size: many; CDR3: CSARAGGPETQYF; DNA: TGCAGTGCTAGAGCGGGGGGGCCAGAGACCCAGTACTTC
V: TRBV19; D: TRBD2; J: TRBJ2-5; size: many; CDR3: CASKKASGAPGGETQYF; DNA: TGTGCCAGTAAGAAGGCTAGCGGGGCCCCTGGGGGAGAGACCCAGTACTTC
V: TRBV5-5; D: .; J: TRBJ1-3; size: many; CDR3: CASSFGPGPGNTIYF; DNA: TGTGCCAGCAGCTTTGGTCCAGGGCCTGGAAACACCATATATTTT
V: TRBV7-2; D: TRBD2; J: TRBJ2-1; size: many; CDR3: CASSFQSSGGNEQFF; DNA: TGTGCCAGCAGCTTCCAGTCTAGCGGGGGGAATGAGCAGTTCTTC
V: TRBV3-1; D: TRBD1; J: TRBJ2-5; size: many; CDR3: CASSHTTGGRKTQYF; DNA: TGTGCCAGCAGCCACACTACAGGGGGCAGGAAGACCCAGTACTTC
V: TRBV10-3; D: TRBD1; J: TRBJ1-2; size: many; CDR3: CAISESGTGLGGYTF; DNA: TGTGCCATCAGTGAAAGTGGGACAGGACTGGGCGGCTACACCTTC
V: TRBV29-1; D: TRBD1; J: TRBJ2-5; size: many; CDR3: CSVGGTGGGQYF; DNA: TGCAGCGTTGGTGGGACAGGGGGTGGCCAGTACTTC
V: TRBV5-1; D: TRBD1; J: TRBJ2-7; size: many; CDR3: CASSWGQGSSYEQYF; DNA: TGCGCCAGCAGCTGGGGACAGGGGAGCTCCTACGAGCAGTACTTC
V: TRBV11-2; D: .; J: TRBJ1-2; size: few; CDR3: CASSSGDSIYGYTF; DNA: TGTGCCAGCAGCTCGGGCGACAGTATCTATGGCTACACCTTC
V: TRBV5-4; D: .; J: TRBJ1-1; size: many; CDR3: CASSPSNRVGTEAFF; DNA: TGTGCCAGCAGCCCGTCGAACAGGGTGGGCACTGAAGCTTTCTTT
V: TRBV7-2; D: .; J: TRBJ2-5; size: many; CDR3: CASSRGQIEETQYF; DNA: TGTGCCAGCAGCCGAGGACAGATCGAAGAGACCCAGTACTTC
V: TRBV20-1; D: .; J: TRBJ2-3; size: many; CDR3: CSARDGSSGGTQYF; DNA: TGCAGTGCAAGGGACGGTTCCTCCGGGGGTACGCAGTATTTT
V: TRBV29-1; D: .; J: TRBJ2-4; size: many; CDR3: CSVEDPELAKNIQYF; DNA: TGCAGCGTTGAAGATCCGGAGCTCGCCAAAAACATTCAGTACTTC
V: TRBV7-9; D: .; J: TRBJ2-1; size: few; CDR3: CASSLGPNNEQFF; DNA: TGTGCCAGCAGCTTAGGACCGAACAATGAGCAGTTCTTC
V: TRBV29-1; D: .; J: TRBJ1-1; size: many; CDR3: CSVGPLLSVGEAFF; DNA: TGCAGCGTTGGGCCCCTCCTCAGCGTGGGTGAAGCTTTCTTT
V: TRBV5-4; D: .; J: TRBJ2-3; size: many; CDR3: CASSKGGVVTDTQYF; DNA: TGTGCCAGCAGCAAGGGGGGAGTGGTCACAGATACGCAGTATTTT
V: TRBV29-1; D: .; J: TRBJ1-1; size: many; CDR3: CSVDPRTLGNTEAFF; DNA: TGCAGCGTTGACCCTCGGACCCTGGGGAACACTGAAGCTTTCTTT
V: TRBV2; D: .; J: TRBJ2-2; size: many; CDR3: CASSRDTNTGELFF; DNA: TGTGCCAGCAGTCGGGACACAAACACCGGGGAGCTGTTTTTT
V: TRBV7-2; D: .; J: TRBJ2-5; size: many; CDR3: CASSLEALQETQYF; DNA: TGTGCCAGCAGCTTAGAAGCACTCCAAGAGACCCAGTACTTC
V: TRBV5-1; D: TRBD2; J: TRBJ2-4; size: many; CDR3: CASSLERDSKNIQYF; DNA: TGCGCCAGCAGCTTGGAGCGGGACTCAAAAAACATTCAGTACTTC
V: TRBV9; D: .; J: TRBJ1-2; size: many; CDR3: CASSVDGQNYGYTF; DNA: TGTGCCAGCAGCGTAGATGGACAGAACTATGGCTACACCTTC
V: TRBV5-5; D: .; J: TRBJ2-3; size: many; CDR3: CASSLGAQGTDTQYF; DNA: TGTGCCAGCAGCTTGGGGGCGCAGGGCACAGATACGCAGTATTTT
V: TRBV20-1; D: TRBD1; J: TRBJ2-2; size: many; CDR3: CSANTGQGSTGELFF; DNA: TGCAGTGCCAATACGGGACAGGGGAGTACCGGGGAGCTGTTTTTT
V: TRBV5-1; D: .; J: TRBJ1-2; size: many; CDR3: CASRLDSYGYTF; DNA: TGCGCCAGCAGGTTGGACAGCTATGGCTACACCTTC
V: TRBV20-1; D: TRBD1; J: TRBJ1-3; size: many; CDR3: CSAANTGVGNTIYF; DNA: TGCAGTGCGGCGAACACAGGGGTCGGAAACACCATATATTTT
V: TRBV30; D: .; J: TRBJ1-5; size: .; CDR3: CAWSPTVRNQPQHF; DNA: TGTGCCTGGAGCCCGACAGTACGCAATCAGCCCCAGCATTTT
V: TRBV5-5; D: .; J: TRBJ1-1; size: many; CDR3: CASSSVRAVGTEAFF; DNA: TGTGCCAGCAGTTCAGTCAGGGCGGTGGGCACTGAAGCTTTCTTT
V: TRBV5-6; D: .; J: TRBJ1-2; size: many; CDR3: CASSSGDGVGYTF; DNA: TGTGCCAGCAGCTCAGGGGACGGAGTTGGCTACACCTTC
V: TRBV6-6; D: .; J: TRBJ2-7; size: many; CDR3: CASTLTSASEQYF; DNA: TGTGCCAGCACCCTCACTTCGGCGAGCGAGCAGTACTTC
V: TRBV6-2/TRBV6-3; D: .; J: TRBJ2-5; size: many; CDR3: CASSTQILQAQETQYF; DNA: TGTGCCAGCAGTACGCAGATCCTACAGGCCCAAGAGACCCAGTACTTC
V: TRBV29-1; D: .; J: TRBJ2-5; size: many; CDR3: CSVVQGQETQYF; DNA: TGCAGCGTTGTACAGGGCCAAGAGACCCAGTACTTC
V: TRBV4-2; D: .; J: TRBJ1-5; size: .; CDR3: CASSQLTSLYQPQHF; DNA: TGTGCCAGCAGCCAACTGACATCTCTCTATCAGCCCCAGCATTTT
V: TRBV11-2; D: .; J: TRBJ1-3; size: many; CDR3: CASSLWDTIYF; DNA: TGTGCCAGCAGCTTATGGGACACCATATATTTT
V: TRBV27; D: .; J: TRBJ2-3; size: many; CDR3: CASRSEGAGTDTQYF; DNA: TGTGCCAGCCGGTCGGAGGGGGCCGGCACAGATACGCAGTATTTT
V: TRBV18; D: .; J: TRBJ1-4; size: many; CDR3: CASSPDFNEKLFF; DNA: TGTGCCAGCTCACCGGACTTTAATGAAAAACTGTTTTTT
V: TRBV7-8; D: .; J: TRBJ1-5; size: many; CDR3: CASTLSRTAVSNQPQHF; DNA: TGTGCCAGCACCCTCAGTCGGACCGCCGTTAGCAATCAGCCCCAGCATTTT
V: TRBV5-1; D: .; J: TRBJ1-1; size: many; CDR3: CASTLGRMNTEAFF; DNA: TGCGCCAGCACGTTGGGACGGATGAACACTGAAGCTTTCTTT
V: TRBV5-1; D: .; J: TRBJ2-3; size: many; CDR3: CANHRGTDTQYF; DNA: TGCGCCAACCACAGGGGCACAGATACGCAGTATTTT
V: TRBV20-1; D: TRBD1; J: TRBJ2-7; size: many; CDR3: CSAPGQILHEQYF; DNA: TGCAGTGCACCGGGACAGATCCTCCACGAGCAGTACTTC
V: TRBV4-2; D: TRBD2; J: TRBJ2-1; size: many; CDR3: CASSPRPASGDNEQFF; DNA: TGTGCCAGCAGCCCTCGCCCGGCTAGCGGAGACAATGAGCAGTTCTTC